The 3 T cell receptor beta chains given below trace back to one sample, sequenced in a study of response to subunit inactivated influenza vaccine. TCRdb re-called the RT-PCR reads through MiXCR, storing one row per CDR3 protein. The table records about 700,000 distinct CDR3 sequences, more than 11% of them present only once. Sequenced here: PBMCs from blood, sampled about 14 days before vaccination. The receptors here all came from a man aged 50 to 59 who received an inactivated influenza vaccine.

The chain combines TRBV6-5 with TRBJ1-1; D is perhaps TRBD1 (6 bases). V lost 1 base, J lost 1 base, and 13 bases lay in between. The CDR3 contains 16 residues. Germline CDR1 and CDR2: MNHEY and SVGAGI. The CDR3 loop is CASSYWVTGSNTEAFF. CDR3 nucleotides: TGTGCCAGCAGTTACTGGGTTACAGGGTCGAACACTGAAGCTTTCTTT.

The rearrangement links TRBV6-6 to TRBJ2-1, with D possibly being TRBD2 (5 bases). This CDR3 is 13 amino acids long. The V and J ends lost 2 bases and 7 bases respectively, with 9 bases between them. The germline V gene has CDR1 MNHNY and CDR2 SVGAGI (reference sequence). CDR3 bases: TGTGCCAGCAGTTACCGGACTCTGAATGAGCAGTTCTTC. This sequence encodes CASSYRTLNEQFF.

The sample holds a few counts of this clonotype. The V call is TRBV6-1, the J call TRBJ2-5; D could derive from TRBD1 or TRBD2 (5 bases each). V was clipped by 5 bases and J by 5 bases, with 18 bases between them. There are 15 residues in the CDR3. Germline CDR1 and CDR2: MNHNS and SASEGT. The CDR3 spells CASSHTGTGLETQYF. The CDR3 coding sequence is TGTGCCAGCAGTCATACCGGGACCGGGCTTGAGACCCAGTACTTC.